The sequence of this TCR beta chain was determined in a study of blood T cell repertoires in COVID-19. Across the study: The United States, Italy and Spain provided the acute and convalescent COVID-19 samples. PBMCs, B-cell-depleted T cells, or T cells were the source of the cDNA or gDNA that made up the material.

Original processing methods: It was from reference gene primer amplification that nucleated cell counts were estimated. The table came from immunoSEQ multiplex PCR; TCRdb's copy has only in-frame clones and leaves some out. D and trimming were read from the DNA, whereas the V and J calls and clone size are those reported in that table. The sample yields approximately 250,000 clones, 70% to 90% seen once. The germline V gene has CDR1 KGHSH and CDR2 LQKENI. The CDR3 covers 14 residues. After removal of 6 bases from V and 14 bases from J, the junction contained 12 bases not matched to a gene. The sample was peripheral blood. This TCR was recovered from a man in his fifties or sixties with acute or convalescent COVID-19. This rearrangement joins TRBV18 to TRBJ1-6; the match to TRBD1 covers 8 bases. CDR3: CASSPRDRFVTLHF. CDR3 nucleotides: TGTGCCAGCTCCCCGAGGGACAGGTTCGTGACCCTCCACTTT.